This T cell receptor (beta chain) comes out of a study of CD8 T cells in Susac syndrome. CDR1 SEHNR and CDR2 FQNEAQ come from the germline V gene (reference sequence). The CDR3 is made up of 14 amino acids. V lost 5 bases, J lost 0 bases, and 11 bases lay in between. The RNA, about 0.5 to 1 ug, was put through reverse transcription using random hexamers. TCRdb recomputed calls from the immunoSEQ multiplex PCR reads with MiXCR, one row per CDR3 protein. The profile shows about 290,000 distinct CDR3 sequences, roughly 85% of them singletons. This clonotype has a handful of counts. The chain employs TRBV7-9 and TRBJ2-7, with a tentative D call TRBD1 (6 bases). The clonotype originates from a human donor with multiple sclerosis. The source material was CD8+ T cells from PBMCs. The CDR3 sequence: CASSRQDDSYEQYF. DNA for the CDR3: TGTGCCAGCAGCAGACAGGACGACTCCTACGAGCAGTACTTC.